This record covers a single T cell receptor beta chain. This clone was counted only a few times. Its recognized antigen is unknown. Base qualities were left out, and no much larger clone turns up one base away. The germline V gene encodes CDR1 SGHNT and CDR2 YYREEE (reference sequence). The CDR3 runs 17 amino acids, cysteine and phenylalanine included. Left in the record is the CDR3 DNA by itself, 51 bases read in frame from the first base. Here V drops 6 bases and J drops 4 bases, and the junction holds 14 bases not matched to any gene. The cohort consisted of 666 healthy bone marrow donors. All cohort members were sampled while nominally healthy, although unrecorded immune exposures were likely present. The donor tested CMV seropositive and was one of the 289 seropositive cohort members. Each donor provided a peripheral blood sample, and peripheral blood mononuclear cells were used for TCR beta sequencing. Genomic DNA extraction from the blood cell samples was performed with the Qiagen DNeasy Blood Extraction Kit.

Receptors were amplified or captured by the immunoSEQ multiplex PCR assay. For the multiplex PCR, a mixture combining 60 forward primers for TCR Vbeta segments and 13 reverse primers for TCR Jbeta segments was used. Amplification of the CDR3 region of rearranged TCR beta genes was performed with a multiplex PCR assay on genomic DNA. On the Illumina HiSeq System, the amplified TCR beta libraries were sequenced as 87-base-pair reads. Under the source paper's analysis protocol: A later analysis tallied about 77 million unique TCR beta chains across the 666 repertoires, and approximately 11 million of those chains were shared by two or more donors. To remove PCR and sequencing errors, raw reads were error-corrected and collapsed into unique sequences using a nearest-neighbor algorithm that merged closely related sequences. Alignment of CDR3 sequences to IMGT reference sequences was used to assign V, D and J gene segments. For a sequence to be retained, at least a six-nucleotide match to both a V gene segment and a J gene segment was required. A rearrangement counted as productive if the CDR3 had no stop codons and remained in frame with V and J, and every other rearrangement counted as non-productive. CDR3 was defined by IMGT convention, running from the second conserved V-encoded cysteine to the conserved J-encoded phenylalanine. The earlier analysis of 587 of the donors excluded any sequence lacking an unambiguous match to a single V gene segment. An earlier analysis of 500 to 600 of the donors classified V segments as functional when productive rearrangements were above 56.7% and as segregating when the standard deviation between donors was above 5%. A statistical classification framework was developed to diagnose cytomegalovirus status using the catalog of TCR beta chain sequences. In a later analysis, TCR nucleotide sequences were compared against IMGT/GENE-DB human TR gene sequences so that V and J genes could be assigned. A later analysis assigned CDR3 sequences and most-parsimonious VDJ recombination scenarios with the TCRdist pipeline. A later analysis defined each TCR beta chain by its CDR3 amino acid sequence plus V-gene family, and excluded reads lacking a unique V-gene family. A later analysis removed 600 or so highly shared, low-generation-probability nucleotide sequences to deal with suspected cross-contamination and a sequencing artifact. A later analysis calculated a clonal expansion index for each public chain from normalized within-repertoire ranks of inferred template counts. In a later analysis, generation probabilities were computed using a VDJ recombination model fitted to out-of-frame rearrangements, and the results were checked against IGoR. Hypergeometric tests were used in a later analysis to score TCR-TCR, TCR-HLA and TCR-CMV co-occurrence, with a repertoire-size bias correction applied to the TCR pairs. False discovery rates were estimated in a later analysis by permuting HLA or CMV assignments 20 times. A later analysis grouped co-occurring TCRs with DBSCAN, adding TCRdist sequence similarity when clustering within HLA-allele-positive subsets. For co-occurrence clustering, repertoires with fewer than 30,000 or more than 120,000 public chains were excluded, along with five repertoires with anomalous nucleotide sharing. The table comes from immuneACCESS by way of TCRdb, which keeps in-frame sequences with V and J called. Part of the clones is missing from these tables; in studies checked, under half for an unresolved V gene and the rest for unknown reasons. V and J calls and clone size come straight from that table; D and trimming were deduced from the DNA. The sample has some 110,000 clones on record, 77% of them singletons. The ten largest clones add up to about 13% of the sample.

This sample is drawn from a study of cytomegalovirus exposure and HLA in healthy donors (dated by TCRdb to 2017 to 2019). Concerning the study at large: According to an earlier analysis of 587 of the donors, about 190 million T cells yielded 117 million unique TCR beta sequences and more than 250 Gb of sequence data. In the later analysis, no new phenotypic data were used to find candidate immune exposures; instead, reliance was placed on TCR beta sequences and their occurrence across donors. Donor age, sex, ethnicity and CMV serostatus were compiled alongside the repertoire data. Typing coverage differed by locus: A, B, C, DRB1 and DQB1 were typed in about 629-630 donors, DQA1 in 500 to 550, DPA1 in 600 to 610, and DPB1 in around 490. Among some 400 genotyped donors of the cohort, an average of roughly 230,000 unique TCR beta nucleotide sequences was sequenced per donor, of which roughly 17% were non-productive. Using immunosequencing, the study profiled T cell repertoires from 500 to 800 subjects and related those repertoires to cytomegalovirus serostatus. Along with the approximately 670-subject first cohort, a separate validation cohort of about 110 different subjects was used. About 280 gigabases of sequencing data and approximately 85 million unique TCR sequences were included in an early release covering around 650 HLA-typed donors. To predict cytomegalovirus infection status, the study combined high-throughput TCR immunosequencing, statistical association of individual TCRs with disease status, and machine learning. Every repertoire in the discovery cohort had been generated on one and the same sequencing platform. An earlier analysis of several hundred of the donors used high-throughput TCR beta sequencing to judge whether each TCR beta V gene segment behaved as functional or pseudogenic. Because of strong linkage in the cohort, four to six DR-DQ haplotypes were treated as single units for association and clustering. Genome-wide SNP genotypes for about 55% of the 666 donors were used in a later genetic analysis, which treated that subset as a discovery cohort. Of the roughly 410 genotyped donors, 81% were placed in the genetic ancestry cluster associated with self-reported Caucasian donors. The aim of the study was to test whether cataloging public T cell receptors could identify signatures of past pathogen exposure. Both class I and class II loci were covered by HLA typing, at four-digit resolution. In a later analysis, previously published TCR beta repertoires from more than 500 donors were re-analyzed and high-resolution HLA genotyping was added so that TCR occurrence patterns could be studied.

What the research found in general, with its limitations: Because the 87-base-pair reads could not distinguish some IMGT-functional V segments, including TRBV6-2 and TRBV6-3, those segments were excluded. Immune exposure information for the cohort was limited to CMV serostatus. Compared with the approximately 720-donor mean, donors in an Asian-associated ancestry cluster had fewer N-insertions in productive TCRs, according to a later genetic analysis. Broadly in line with IMGT annotations, most TCR beta V segments showed up in productive rearrangements about 87% or about 30% of the time in an earlier analysis of a few hundred of the donors. Because counts were too low, about 18 rarely observed V segments, including chromosome 9 orphons, were excluded from the earlier analysis of under 650 of the donors. The study listed over 150 TCR beta chains as associated with cytomegalovirus. Roughly uniform sequencing depth across donors was assumed in presence/absence analyses, although this assumption may not hold. In this cohort, only TCR beta chains were sequenced, and detectable features were limited by the absence of alpha or paired-chain data. A later analysis found that HLA-associated TCR beta chains were more clonally expanded and had lower generation probabilities than equally common non-associated chains. In vitro tests confirmed that a few of the cytomegalovirus-associated TCR beta chains recognize cytomegalovirus antigens. Most TCR sequences were seen in very few donors, while some public TCRs were found in many individuals. HLA typing was unavailable for some donors at each locus, so association tests used only the typed subset. A cluster of highly shared sequence variants was judged likely to be a technical artifact of the sequencing pipeline. When HLA alleles, especially DR and DQ, strongly co-occurred, attributing TCR associations to individual alleles was difficult. The authors suggested that the approach could potentially be generalized to other disease states and immunological phenotypes. A further reported finding was that TCR beta sequences accurately predicted the HLA-A and HLA-B alleles for most subjects in the first cohort. The classifier was reported to diagnose cytomegalovirus status with high specificity and sensitivity in both the original cohort and the validation cohort. According to a later analysis, parvovirus B19, influenza, CMV and Epstein-Barr virus appeared linked to several top co-occurrence clusters. In a later analysis, TCR association rates were found to vary across HLA loci, with the most associated TCRs seen for DRB1 alleles and the fewest for HLA-C alleles. In a later analysis, most CMV-associated TCR beta chains were found to appear HLA-restricted, with HLA associations seemingly driven largely by CMV exposure. Correlated functional status among segregating V segments might be attributable to linkage disequilibrium, but an unknown experimental factor could not be ruled out. At a false discovery rate of 0.05, a later analysis linked fewer than 20,000 TCR beta sequences to specific HLA alleles. In a later genetic analysis, a missense DCLRE1C variant was associated with V-gene and J-gene trimming of TCR beta chains, and the association was replicated in an independent cohort.

The receptor comes from a woman aged 40 to 50 in good health and CMV-seropositive. The sequence links TRBV5-4 to TRBJ2-5, and 11 junction bases match TRBD2. Sequencing used PBMCs. The CDR3 has the sequence CASTLFRELAGAETQYF. Here is the DNA: TGTGCCAGCACCCTGTTCCGGGAACTAGCGGGAGCAGAGACCCAGTACTTC.